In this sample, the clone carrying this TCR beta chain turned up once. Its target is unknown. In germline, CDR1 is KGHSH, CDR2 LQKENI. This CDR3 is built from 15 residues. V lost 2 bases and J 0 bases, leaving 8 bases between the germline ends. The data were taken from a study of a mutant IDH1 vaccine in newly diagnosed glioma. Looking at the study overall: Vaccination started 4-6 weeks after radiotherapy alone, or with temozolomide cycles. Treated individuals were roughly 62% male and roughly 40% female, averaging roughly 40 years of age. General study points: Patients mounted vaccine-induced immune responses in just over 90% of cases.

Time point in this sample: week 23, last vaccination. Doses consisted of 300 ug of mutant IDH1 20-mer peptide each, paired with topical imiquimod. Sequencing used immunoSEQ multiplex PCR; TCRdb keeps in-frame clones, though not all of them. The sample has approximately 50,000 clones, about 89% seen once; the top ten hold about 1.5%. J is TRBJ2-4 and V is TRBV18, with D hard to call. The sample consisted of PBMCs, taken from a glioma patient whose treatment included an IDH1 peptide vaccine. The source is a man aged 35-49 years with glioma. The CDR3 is CASSPTQLAKNIQYF. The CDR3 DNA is TGTGCCAGCTCACCAACGCAACTAGCCAAAAACATTCAGTACTTC.